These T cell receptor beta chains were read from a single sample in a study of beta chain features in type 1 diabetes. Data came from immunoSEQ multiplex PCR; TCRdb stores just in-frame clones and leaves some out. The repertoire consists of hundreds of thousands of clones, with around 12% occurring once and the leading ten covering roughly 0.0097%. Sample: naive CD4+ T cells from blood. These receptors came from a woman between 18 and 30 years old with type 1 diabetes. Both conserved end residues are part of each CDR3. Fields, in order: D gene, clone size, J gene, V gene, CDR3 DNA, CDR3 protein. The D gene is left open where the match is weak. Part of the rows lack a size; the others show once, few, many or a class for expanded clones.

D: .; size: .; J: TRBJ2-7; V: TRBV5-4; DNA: TGTGCCAGCAGCTCCTCCTTCGGAGGGTACGAGCAGTACTTC; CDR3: CASSSSFGGYEQYF
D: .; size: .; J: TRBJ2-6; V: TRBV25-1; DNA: TGTGCCAGCAGTGAACTTTCTGGGGCCAACGTCCTGACTTTC; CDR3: CASSELSGANVLTF
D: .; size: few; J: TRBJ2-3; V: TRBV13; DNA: TGTGCCAGCAGCTTGGACAAGAGCACAGATACGCAGTATTTT; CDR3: CASSLDKSTDTQYF
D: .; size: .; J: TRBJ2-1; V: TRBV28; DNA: TGTGCCAGCGAAGGGGGGGTTTCAACCTACAATGAGCAGTTCTTC; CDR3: CASEGGVSTYNEQFF
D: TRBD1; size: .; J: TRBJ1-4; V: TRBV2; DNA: TGTGCCAGCAGAGTACAGGGGTCGGAGTACGAAAAACTGTTTTTT; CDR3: CASRVQGSEYEKLFF
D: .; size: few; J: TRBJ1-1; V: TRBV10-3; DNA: TGTGCCATCAGTGAGTCCGCCAGGGTAAACACTGAAGCTTTCTTT; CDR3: CAISESARVNTEAFF
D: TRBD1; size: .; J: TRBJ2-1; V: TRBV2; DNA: TGTGCCAGCAGGAGACAGGGGGACGGTGAGCAGTTCTTC; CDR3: CASRRQGDGEQFF
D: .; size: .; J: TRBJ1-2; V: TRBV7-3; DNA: TGTGCCAGCAGCTCGGGGCCGGGAGGCTATGGCTACACCTTC; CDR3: CASSSGPGGYGYTF
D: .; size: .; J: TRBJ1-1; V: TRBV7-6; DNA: TGTGCCAGCAGCTTAGATGTCCCGTCAGGGGATAGGACTGAAGCTTTCTTT; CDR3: CASSLDVPSGDRTEAFF
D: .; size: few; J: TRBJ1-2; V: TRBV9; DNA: TGTGCCAGCAGCCCTCCAGGGCGGTATGGCTACACCTTC; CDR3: CASSPPGRYGYTF
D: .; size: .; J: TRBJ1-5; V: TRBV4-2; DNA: TGTGCCAGCAGCCAGGGGGGGAATAGCAATCAGCCCCAGCATTTT; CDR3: CASSQGGNSNQPQHF
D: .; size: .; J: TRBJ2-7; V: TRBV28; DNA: TGTGCCAGCAGTTTAAGCACCTACGAGCAGTACTTC; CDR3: CASSLSTYEQYF
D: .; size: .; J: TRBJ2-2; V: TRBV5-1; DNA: TGCGCCAGCAGCGTCCGGGACTTGACCGGGGAGCTGTTTTTT; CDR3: CASSVRDLTGELFF
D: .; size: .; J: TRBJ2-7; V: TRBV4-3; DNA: TGCGCCAGCAGCCAGGAGTCTAGATCGAGCGGGCCCTACGAGCAGTACTTC; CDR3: CASSQESRSSGPYEQYF
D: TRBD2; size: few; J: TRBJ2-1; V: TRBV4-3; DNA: TGCGCCAGCAGCCAAGGAGGCGGGAGAAACTACAATGAGCAGTTCTTC; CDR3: CASSQGGGRNYNEQFF
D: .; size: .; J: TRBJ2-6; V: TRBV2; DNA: TGTGCCAGCAGTGGAGGTTCGCCGGGGGCCAACGTCCTGACTTTC; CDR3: CASSGGSPGANVLTF
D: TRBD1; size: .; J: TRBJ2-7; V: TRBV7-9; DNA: TGTGCCAACCCGGACAGGGAAAGCCCCTACGAGCAGTACTTC; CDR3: CANPDRESPYEQYF
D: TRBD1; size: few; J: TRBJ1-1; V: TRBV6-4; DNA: TGTGCCAGCCGCCGGGACAGGGACGGTGAAGCTTTCTTT; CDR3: CASRRDRDGEAFF
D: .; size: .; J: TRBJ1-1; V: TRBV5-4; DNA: TGTGCCAGCAGCTTGGCGGGCAGGGGTATGGCTGAAGCTTTCTTT; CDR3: CASSLAGRGMAEAFF
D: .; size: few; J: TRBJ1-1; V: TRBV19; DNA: TGTGCCAGTACCCCCGGGGAAGTTAACACTGAAGCTTTCTTT; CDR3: CASTPGEVNTEAFF
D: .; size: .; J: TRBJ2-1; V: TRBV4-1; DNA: TGCGCCAGCAGCCTCGGCGGGGCGGTCTACAATGAGCAGTTCTTC; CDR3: CASSLGGAVYNEQFF
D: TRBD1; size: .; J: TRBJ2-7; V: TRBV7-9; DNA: TGTGCCAGTAACAGGGGGTCCGAGCAGTACTTC; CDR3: CASNRGSEQYF
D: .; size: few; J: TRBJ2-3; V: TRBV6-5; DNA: TGTGCCAGCAGTTACCCGGATACGCAGTATTTT; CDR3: CASSYPDTQYF
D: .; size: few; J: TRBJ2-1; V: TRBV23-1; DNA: TGCGCCAGCAGACCCGAAACGCAGGGCCCCTACAATGAGCAGTTCTTC; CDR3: CASRPETQGPYNEQFF
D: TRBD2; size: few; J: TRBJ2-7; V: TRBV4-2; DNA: TGTGCCAGCAGCCGAACCGGGACTAGTGGGGTCGAGCAGTACTTC; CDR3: CASSRTGTSGVEQYF
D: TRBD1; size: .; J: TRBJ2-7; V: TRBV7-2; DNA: TGTGCCAGCAGCCATTATCCTCTGGCAGGGGGTAGCTACGAGCAGTACTTC; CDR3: CASSHYPLAGGSYEQYF
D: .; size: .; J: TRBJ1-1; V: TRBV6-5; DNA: TGTGCCAGCAGTTACTCGCGATTGAACACTGAAGCTTTCTTT; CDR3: CASSYSRLNTEAFF
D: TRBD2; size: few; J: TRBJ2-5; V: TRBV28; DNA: TGTGCCAGCCGTCGTAGTGCGGGAGGGGCAGAGACCCAGTACTTC; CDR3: CASRRSAGGAETQYF
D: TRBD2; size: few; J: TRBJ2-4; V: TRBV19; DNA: TGTGCCAGTAGTACCGAACTAGCGGGAGTCCTGTACATTCAGTACTTC; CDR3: CASSTELAGVLYIQYF
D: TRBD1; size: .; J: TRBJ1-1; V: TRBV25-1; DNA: TGTGCCAGCAAAGAGACAGGGTGGAACACTGAAGCTTTCTTT; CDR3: CASKETGWNTEAFF
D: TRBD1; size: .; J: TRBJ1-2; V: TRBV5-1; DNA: TGCGCCAGCAGCTTGCAAGGGGGCCTACAGGGCAACTATGGCTACACCTTC; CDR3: CASSLQGGLQGNYGYTF
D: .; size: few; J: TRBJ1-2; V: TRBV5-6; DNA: TGTGCCAGCAGCTTCTGGGGCGTGATCTATGGCTACACCTTC; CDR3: CASSFWGVIYGYTF
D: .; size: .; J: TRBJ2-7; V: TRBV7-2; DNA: TGTGCCAGCAGCTCAGGGACATTAGAGCAGTACTTC; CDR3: CASSSGTLEQYF